Following are 21 T cell receptor beta chains from one sample sequenced in a study of response to subunit inactivated influenza vaccine. TCRdb fed the RT-PCR reads into MiXCR, producing one record per CDR3 protein. The sample holds around 480,000 distinct CDR3 sequences, about 15% seen once. The sample consisted of CD4+ T cells sorted from PBMCs, taken around 25 months after vaccination. These TCRs come from a man between 50 and 69 years old who received an inactivated influenza vaccine.

In this sample, this clonotype turned up many times. The gene calls are TRBV25-1 and TRBJ1-2; D perhaps matches TRBD1 (5 bases). In germline, CDR1 is MGHDK, CDR2 SYGVNS. V lost 5 bases and J 2 bases, leaving 9 bases between the germline ends. This CDR3 is built from 13 residues. The chain's CDR3 is CASSRTGNYGYTF. CDR3 coding DNA: TGTGCCAGCAGTAGAACAGGAAACTATGGCTACACCTTC.

This clonotype was detected only a few times. This sequence joins TRBV9 and TRBJ2-1; 9 bases agree with TRBD2. The CDR3 runs 18 residues. V dropped 4 bases and J dropped 4; count of bases not matched to a gene: 15. The germline gives CDR1 SGDLS, CDR2 YYNGEE. The CDR3 loop reads CASSTSTGAAGGYNEQFF. The CDR3 DNA is TGTGCCAGCAGCACCTCAACCGGGGCAGCGGGGGGATACAATGAGCAGTTCTTC.

The chain is built from TRBV7-3 and TRBJ1-1, with D possibly being TRBD1 (6 bases). Germline CDR1 SGHTA, CDR2 FQGTGA. The CDR3 covers 13 residues. Trimming cost V 7 bases and J 1 base, with 10 bases left between them. In DNA form, the CDR3 reads TGTGCCAGCAATTCACAGGGGAACACTGAAGCTTTCTTT. This gives the protein CASNSQGNTEAFF.

This clonotype was observed a handful of times. The V gene is TRBV12-3 or TRBV12-4, the J gene TRBJ2-2, with D unresolved. The CDR3 covers 13 residues. V was shortened by 3 bases and J by 4 bases, with 6 bases between the two germline ends. The CDR3 protein is CASSFSSTGELFF. The CDR3 nucleotides are TGTGCCAGCAGTTTTTCTTCCACCGGGGAGCTGTTTTTT.

In its sample, this clonotype was seen a few times. J is TRBJ1-2 and V is TRBV7-3; possible D gene TRBD1, 6 bases. Germline V gives CDR1 SGHTA, CDR2 FQGTGA. V dropped 3 bases and J dropped 3 bases, with 14 bases sitting between them. The length of the CDR3 is 15 residues. CDR3 residues: CASSLGGGPYYGYTF. The CDR3 DNA is TGTGCCAGCAGCTTGGGAGGGGGGCCCTACTATGGCTACACCTTC.

The chain joins TRBV10-3 to TRBJ2-1, with 11 bases matching TRBD2. Germline assignment: CDR1 ENHRY and CDR2 SYGVKD. CDR3 length equals 16 residues. V lost 3 bases and J lost 8; bases outside the gene matches: 9. The CDR3 protein is CAISDYLTSGSYEQFF. The CDR3 DNA reads as TGTGCCATCAGTGATTACCTTACTAGCGGGAGCTATGAGCAGTTCTTC.

In its sample, this clonotype was seen a few times. The chain recombines TRBV7-3 with TRBJ2-7, with 7 positions matching TRBD2. Losses at the gene ends were 2 bases for V and 2 bases for J; bases not matched to a gene: 6. The length of the CDR3 is 15 residues. Germline CDR1 is SGHTA and CDR2 is FQGTGA. The CDR3 loop is CASSLYRGSAYEQYF. The CDR3 DNA is TGTGCCAGCAGCTTATATCGCGGGAGCGCCTACGAGCAGTACTTC.

There are a few counts of this clonotype. The chain uses TRBV24-1 and TRBJ2-3; 7 positions agree with TRBD1. This CDR3 is 12 amino acids long. V lost 8 bases to trimming and J lost 4 bases; unmatched junction nucleotides: 2. Germline V gene data show CDR1 as KGHDR and CDR2 as SFDVKD. The CDR3 protein is CATKGAPDTQYF. CDR3 nucleotides: TGTGCCACCAAGGGGGCCCCAGATACGCAGTATTTT.

The chain employs TRBV29-1 and TRBJ2-4, with 9 bases lining up with TRBD2. V shed 6 bases, J shed 4 bases, and the junction held 10 bases outside the gene matches. The CDR3 sequence is 15 residues long. Germline CDR1 and CDR2: SQVTM and ANQGSEA. Here the CDR3 DNA reads TGCAGCGTCGCTCGCGGGAGGGCCGGGAAAAACATTCAGTACTTC. Translating gives CSVARGRAGKNIQYF.

This clonotype was picked up many times. V and J are TRBV29-1 and TRBJ2-2; weak D call: TRBD2 (6 bases). Germline V gene data show CDR1 as SQVTM and CDR2 as ANQGSEA. V dropped 4 bases and J dropped 1 base, with 10 bases sitting between them. The CDR3 totals 14 residues. Here the CDR3 reads CSVGGGRNTGELFF. The CDR3 DNA is TGCAGCGTTGGGGGAGGTCGGAACACCGGGGAGCTGTTTTTT.

V usage is TRBV11-2 and J usage is TRBJ2-3; either TRBD1 or TRBD2 may supply D (5 bases each). This CDR3 has 14 residues. Germline CDR1 and CDR2: SGHAT and FQNNGV. V was trimmed by 4 bases and J by 4 bases, leaving 12 bases between them. CDR3 DNA: TGTGCCAGCAGCTCCCGACGAGGGGCAGATACGCAGTATTTT. It specifies CASSSRRGADTQYF.

This clonotype was counted a few times. This chain's CDR3 is CASSLSFNRLQDYNEQFF. DNA for the CDR3: TGTGCCAGCAGTTTATCATTCAATAGACTTCAGGACTACAATGAGCAGTTCTTC. The chain employs TRBV28 and TRBJ2-1; unclear D gene. This CDR3 has 18 residues. CDR1 is MDHEN, CDR2 SYDVKM, per germline. The V and J ends lost 1 base and 3 bases respectively, with 19 bases between them.

This chain joins TRBV18 and TRBJ2-3; TRBD2 matches 9 bases. The CDR3 has 15 residues. Germline lookup yields CDR1 KGHSH and CDR2 LQKENI. J was trimmed by 2 bases and V by 7 bases; bases with no gene match: 7. CDR3 sequence (DNA): TGTGCCAGCTGCGAGCGGGAGGTCTTCACAGATACGCAGTATTTT. Amino acid sequence: CASCEREVFTDTQYF. The variable domain in full, with the rest retrieved from reference TRBV18 and TRBJ2-3, is NAGVMQNPRHLVRRRGQEARLRCSPMKGHSHVYWYRQLPEEGLKFMVYLQKENIIDESGMPKERFSAEFPKEGPSILRIQQVVRGDSAAYFCASCEREVFTDTQYFGPGTRLTVL.

This clonotype was recorded at least ten times. The CDR3 loop is CASSPGLIQETQYF. The CDR3, as DNA: TGTGCCAGCAGCCCGGGACTAATCCAAGAGACCCAGTACTTC. The chain combines TRBV11-2 with TRBJ2-5; 7 nucleotides agree with TRBD2. CDR1 and CDR2 (germline): SGHAT, FQNNGV. J was trimmed by 1 base and V by 5 bases; bases with no gene match: 4. The CDR3 has 14 residues.

The rearrangement links TRBV10-3 to TRBJ2-2; 10 nucleotides line up with TRBD1. The CDR3 spans 14 residues. Per the germline V gene, CDR1 is ENHRY and CDR2 is SYGVKD. Germline trimming cut 6 bases from V and 9 bases from J; bases unmatched to any gene: 7. CDR3 in amino acids: CAISDRQGARELFF. The CDR3 DNA reads TGTGCCATCAGCGATAGACAGGGGGCCCGGGAGCTGTTTTTT.

V is TRBV28 and J is TRBJ2-6; 11 bases match TRBD1. Germline V lookup: CDR1 MDHEN, CDR2 SYDVKM. Losses at the gene ends were 5 bases for V and 2 bases for J; bases not matched to a gene: 5. The CDR3 has 17 residues. The CDR3 here is CASSTGQGVAGANVLTF. The CDR3 DNA sequence: TGTGCCAGCAGTACGGGACAGGGGGTGGCTGGGGCCAACGTCCTGACTTTC.

The chain combines TRBV28 with TRBJ2-5; tentatively, D is TRBD1 (7 bases). This CDR3 has 15 residues. In germline, CDR1 is MDHEN, CDR2 SYDVKM. Trimming took off 6 bases at V and 4 bases at J, with 18 bases between the two ends. The DNA for the CDR3 is TGTGCCAGCAGCCGCGGGATGACAGGGACAGAGACCCAGTACTTC. The encoded protein is CASSRGMTGTETQYF.

The sample holds a few counts of this clonotype. V gene TRBV12-3 or TRBV12-4 combines with J gene TRBJ1-2; the D gene is possibly TRBD1 (6 bases). This CDR3 comprises 15 residues. V lost 5 bases to trimming and J lost 5 bases, with 18 bases between them. The CDR3 loop is CASSPNPGGPYGYTF. For the CDR3, the DNA is TGTGCCAGCAGTCCAAACCCCGGGGGCCCATATGGCTACACCTTC.

This clonotype came up a few times. V and J are TRBV4-2 and TRBJ2-5, with D perhaps matching TRBD2 (6 bases). The V and J ends lost 0 bases and 1 base respectively, with 9 bases between them. The CDR3 has 15 amino acids. Germline loops: CDR1 LGHNA, CDR2 YNFKEQ. The CDR3 DNA follows: TGTGCCAGCAGCCAAGACTGGAGGGTCCAAGAGACCCAGTACTTC. It codes for CASSQDWRVQETQYF.

This clonotype occurred a few times. The V call is TRBV12-3 or TRBV12-4, the J call TRBJ2-7; TRBD1 matches at 10 bases. V shed 6 bases and J 0 bases; nucleotides not matched to a gene: 11. The CDR3 extends over 17 amino acids. As DNA, the CDR3 is TGTGCCAGCAGACCCGACAGGGGGCTACATTCCTCCTACGAGCAGTACTTC. Encoded protein: CASRPDRGLHSSYEQYF.

This clonotype was recorded a few times. The chain carries TRBV6-1 and TRBJ2-2; 9 nucleotides match TRBD1. CDR1 and CDR2 from the germline V gene are MNHNS and SASEGT. J was trimmed by 5 bases and V by 7 bases; bases with no gene match: 14. The CDR3 has 17 residues. CDR3 DNA sequence: TGTGCCAGCATCCAACCCCCGGGACAGGGAAAGACCGGGGAGCTGTTTTTT. Encoded protein: CASIQPPGQGKTGELFF.